This passage covers 28 T cell receptor beta chains from one sample sequenced in a study of Ad26.COV2.S vaccination and SARS-CoV-2 variants. TCRdb's copy holds only in-frame clones and misses some; the assay was immunoSEQ multiplex PCR. The sample has about 410,000 clones; about 89% are singletons. Treatment noted: roughly 19 received Ad26.COV2.S at low or high dose, single or two shots; a few received placebo; per-sample allocation not given. On day 63 after the first injection, vaccine and placebo recipients gave samples. The sample was peripheral blood, taken in a trial of Ad26.COV2.S vaccine versus placebo. The origin of the receptors is a person between 18 and 60 years old who received the Ad26.COV2.S COVID-19 vaccine or a placebo.

The chain couples TRBV5-6 to TRBJ2-7; D is unclear. From germline, CDR1 is SGHDT and CDR2 YYEEEE. V lost 1 base to trimming and J lost 4 bases, with 18 bases between them. The CDR3 contains 16 residues. This CDR3 is CASSLQPPIYPYEQYF. The CDR3 nucleotides are TGTGCCAGCAGCTTGCAGCCACCTATCTATCCGTACGAGCAGTACTTC.

CDR3: CASSEWQENTGELFF. CDR3 nucleotide sequence: TGTGCCAGCAGTGAGTGGCAGGAGAACACCGGGGAGCTGTTTTTT. The chain joins TRBV2 to TRBJ2-2; D unresolved. The CDR3 spans 15 residues. V lost 3 bases and J lost 1, with 9 bases in between. Germline CDR1 reads SNHLY; CDR2 reads FYNNEI.

Relative to its sample, this clone is medium-sized. This sequence joins TRBV30 and TRBJ1-1; D not resolved. V lost 1 base, J lost 4 bases, and 19 bases lay in between. The germline gives CDR1 GTSNPN, CDR2 SVGIG (reference sequence). This CDR3 region has 16 residues. The CDR3 region has the DNA TGTGCCTGGAGTGCACACCCCTTGGGCTATTTCACTGAAGCTTTCTTT. It translates to CAWSAHPLGYFTEAFF. The full variable domain, completed using reference TRBV30 and TRBJ1-1, is SQTIHQWPATLVQPVGSPLSLECTVEGTSNPNLYWYRQAAGRGLQLLFYSVGIGQISSEVPQNLSASRPQDRQFILSSKKLLLSDSGFYLCAWSAHPLGYFTEAFFGQGTRLTVV.

V and J are TRBV28 and TRBJ2-5; no reliable D call. The germline V gene encodes CDR1 MDHEN and CDR2 SYDVKM. V lost 5 bases to trimming and J lost 1 base, with 14 bases between them. This CDR3 has 15 amino acids. The CDR3 reads CASSIRRLVQETQYF. The CDR3 DNA reads as TGTGCCAGCAGTATACGCCGGCTAGTCCAAGAGACCCAGTACTTC. Complete variable domain (other parts from reference TRBV28 and TRBJ2-5): DVKVTQSSRYLVKRTGEKVFLECVQDMDHENMFWYRQDPGLGLRLIYFSYDVKMKEKGDIPEGYSVSREKKERFSLILESASTNQTSMYLCASSIRRLVQETQYFGPGTRLLVL.

The V and J genes are TRBV11-2 and TRBJ2-1; 7 nucleotides align to TRBD1. The trim removed 6 bases at V and 3 bases at J, leaving 8 bases unmatched. The CDR3 is made up of 15 amino acids. The V gene's germline CDR1 is SGHAT and CDR2 FQNNGV. CDR3 residues: CASSLVRTGYNEQFF. The CDR3 DNA reads TGTGCCAGCAGTCTCGTTCGGACAGGCTACAATGAGCAGTTCTTC.

V is TRBV19 and J is TRBJ2-2; 12 bases align to TRBD2. The CDR3 runs 17 residues. V shed 6 bases, J shed 6 bases, and the junction held 11 bases outside the gene matches. Germline lookup yields CDR1 LNHDA and CDR2 SQIVND (reference sequence). The CDR3 spells CASRGFGLAGKAGELFF. For the CDR3, the DNA is TGTGCCAGTAGGGGATTCGGACTAGCGGGAAAGGCCGGGGAGCTGTTTTTT.

V is TRBV9 and J is TRBJ2-1; the D is unclear. CDR3 length: 12 residues. Trimming pared 0 bases from V and 8 bases from J, leaving 6 bases between. From germline, CDR1 is SGDLS and CDR2 YYNGEE. The CDR3, as DNA: TGTGCCAGCAGCGTAGTGCCAGATGAGCAGTTCTTC. Translation: CASSVVPDEQFF.

This clone occurred a few times. The CDR3 nucleotides read TGTGCCAGCAGTTTATATTCAGTGAGCTATGGCTACACCTTC. Residues: CASSLYSVSYGYTF. This chain links TRBV28 with TRBJ1-2; D remains ambiguous. V was pared by 1 base and J by 4 bases, with 10 bases between. This CDR3 is built from 14 residues. The germline V gene has CDR1 MDHEN and CDR2 SYDVKM.

This clone has only one observation. This chain links TRBV11-2 with TRBJ2-5; TRBD2 might be the D (7 bases). The CDR3 runs to 16 residues. Germline V lookup: CDR1 SGHAT, CDR2 FQNNGV. Between the trimmed V and J ends, which lost 3 bases and 2 bases, there was a span of 16 bases. The CDR3 sequence: CASSLGGATIQETQYF. In DNA, the CDR3 is TGTGCCAGCAGCTTGGGGGGGGCCACAATACAAGAGACCCAGTACTTC.

About this clone itself: A junction end diverges from the germline sequence, so it may reflect a read error. The rearrangement links TRBV29-1 to TRBJ1-2; no clear D. The CDR3 covers 12 residues. Per the germline V gene, CDR1 is SQVTM and CDR2 is ANQGSEA. The CDR3 loop is CSVEEKGEPSDF. The DNA of the CDR3 is TGCAGCGTTGAAGAAAAAGGCGAACCCAGCGACTTC.

The J gene is TRBJ2-2, the V gene TRBV14; D may be TRBD1 or TRBD2 (7 bases each). The germline V gene encodes CDR1 SGHDN and CDR2 FVKESK. The CDR3 has 18 amino acids. V was clipped by 2 bases and J by 5 bases, with 21 bases between them. For the CDR3, the DNA is TGTGCCAGCAGCCAAAGCAGGGGGGGGCTAGCACGAACCGGGGAGCTGTTTTTT. Translating gives CASSQSRGGLARTGELFF.

The gene calls are TRBV10-3 and TRBJ2-7, with 9 nucleotides matching TRBD2. There are 13 residues in the CDR3. J lost 4 bases, V lost 10 bases, and 8 bases had no gene match. The germline CDR1 and CDR2 sequences are ENHRY and SYGVKD. CDR3 in amino acids: CATSVAGAYEQYF. The CDR3, as DNA: TGTGCCACCTCTGTAGCGGGAGCTTACGAGCAGTACTTC.

V and J are TRBV5-6 and TRBJ1-5, with D uncertain. CDR1 is SGHDT, CDR2 YYEEEE, per germline. The V end was cut by 0 bases, the J end by 7 bases, with 5 bases between. This CDR3 is 12 amino acids long. The CDR3 DNA is TGTGCCAGCAGCTTGGGTGAGCAGCCCCAGCATTTT. Translated, it gives CASSLGEQPQHF.

The chain employs TRBV5-4 and TRBJ2-2; D remains ambiguous. The germline V gene has CDR1 SGHNT and CDR2 YYREEE (reference sequence). Between the trimmed V and J ends, which lost 3 bases and 1 base, there was a span of 10 bases. CDR3 length: 15 residues. The CDR3 reads CASSSFQENTGELFF. CDR3 sequence (DNA): TGTGCCAGCAGCTCATTTCAGGAGAACACCGGGGAGCTGTTTTTT.

This chain links TRBV6-5 with TRBJ2-2; 7 positions agree with TRBD1. J lost 10 bases, V lost 5 bases, and 13 bases had no gene match. Germline lookup yields CDR1 MNHEY and CDR2 SVGAGI. This CDR3 is 15 amino acids long. Here the CDR3 DNA reads TGTGCCAGCAGTAGGGCGGCAGGGGGTGGTGTGGAGCTGTTTTTT. Protein sequence: CASSRAAGGGVELFF.

The chain is built from TRBV9 and TRBJ2-2; D call uncertain. This CDR3 is 14 amino acids long. Trimming shortened V by 10 bases and J by 0 bases, and 13 bases separated the two germline ends. The germline V gene has CDR1 SGDLS and CDR2 YYNGEE. CDR3 nucleotide sequence: TGTGCCTCCGGGCCAACCGCGAACACCGGGGAGCTGTTTTTT. Amino acid sequence: CASGPTANTGELFF.

The gene calls are TRBV6-5 and TRBJ1-2, with a tentative D call TRBD1 (5 bases). CDR1 and CDR2 (germline): MNHEY, SVGAGI. The V and J ends lost 0 bases and 6 bases respectively, with 11 bases between them. CDR3 length: 14 residues. The CDR3 DNA is TGTGCCAGCAGTTACTCAGTTAGGGGTAATGGCTACACCTTC. It encodes CASSYSVRGNGYTF.

This chain connects TRBV28 to TRBJ2-3, with TRBD1 identical over 7 bases. Looked up from germline, CDR1 is MDHEN and CDR2 is SYDVKM. The V and J ends lost 6 bases and 1 base, in that order; junction bases with no gene match: 4. The CDR3 loop spans 14 amino acids. This CDR3 reads CASSQTGGTDTQYF. The CDR3 bases are TGTGCCAGCAGCCAAACAGGGGGCACAGATACGCAGTATTTT. The full variable domain, in which reference TRBV28 and TRBJ2-3 provide the parts outside the CDR3, is DVKVTQSSRYLVKRTGEKVFLECVQDMDHENMFWYRQDPGLGLRLIYFSYDVKMKEKGDIPEGYSVSREKKERFSLILESASTNQTSMYLCASSQTGGTDTQYFGPGTRLTVL.

DNA of the CDR3: TGTGCCAGCAGCCAATCCACGGGAGCGGGTGGCTACACCTTC. It encodes CASSQSTGAGGYTF. The chain carries TRBV16 and TRBJ1-2, with no clear D. V lost 0 bases and J lost 7, with 12 bases in between. The CDR3 extends over 14 amino acids. Germline CDR1 and CDR2: KGHSY and FQNENV. Based on the CDR3 plus reference TRBV16 and TRBJ1-2, the full variable domain is GEEVAQTPKHLVRGEGQKAKLYCAPIKGHSYVFWYQQVLKNEFKFLISFQNENVFDETGMPKERFSAKCLPNSPCSLEIQATKLEDSAVYFCASSQSTGAGGYTFGSGTRLTVV.

The chain employs TRBV9 and TRBJ2-5; 7 nucleotides align to TRBD2. After removal of 4 bases from V and 5 bases from J, the junction contained 8 bases not matched to a gene. This CDR3 is 14 amino acids long. Germline loops: CDR1 SGDLS, CDR2 YYNGEE. CDR3 nucleotides: TGTGCCAGCAGCCCCCGGGGAGGGTGGGAGACCCAGTACTTC. Translation gives CASSPRGGWETQYF.

The sample holds a few counts of this clone. The chain joins TRBV4-2 to TRBJ1-4, with a possible D match to TRBD1 (5 bases). This CDR3 comprises 15 residues. Trimming removed 2 bases at V and 5 bases at J, with 12 bases between. Germline V gene lookup returns CDR1 LGHNA and CDR2 YNFKEQ. CDR3 in amino acids: CASSQREGDNEKLFF. Written as DNA, the CDR3 is TGTGCCAGCAGCCAACGTGAAGGGGACAATGAAAAACTGTTTTTT.

The rearrangement links TRBV28 to TRBJ2-1, with D unresolved. Trimming removed 8 bases at V and 6 bases at J, with 14 bases between. Per germline, CDR1 MDHEN and CDR2 SYDVKM. The CDR3 has 13 residues. DNA for the CDR3: TGTGCCAGCGAGACGCCTACCGCCAATGAGCAGTTCTTC. It codes for CASETPTANEQFF.

This chain joins TRBV4-2 and TRBJ2-1; possibly TRBD2 for D (6 bases). Germline V gene lookup returns CDR1 LGHNA and CDR2 YNFKEQ. This CDR3 comprises 17 residues. The ends were cut back, 1 base at V and 0 bases at J, with 13 bases in the middle. The CDR3 region is CASSQALAGSSYNEQFF. The CDR3 nucleotides are TGTGCCAGCAGCCAAGCTCTTGCGGGGTCCTCCTACAATGAGCAGTTCTTC.

The genes are TRBV4-1 and TRBJ2-2; D is unclear. V lost 6 bases and J lost 3, with 11 bases in between. The CDR3 extends over 14 amino acids. The germline CDR1 and CDR2 sequences are MGHRA and YSYEKL. For the CDR3, the DNA is TGCGCCAGCAGGGCACAACTGGACACCGGGGAGCTGTTTTTT. It translates to CASRAQLDTGELFF.

Written as DNA, the CDR3 is TGTGCCAGCAGTGAGGCAGACATCTACACCGGGGAGCTGTTTTTT. It codes for CASSEADIYTGELFF. The chain is built from TRBV6-1 and TRBJ2-2; D not certain. CDR3 length: 15 amino acids. V lost 3 bases, J lost 3 bases, and 11 bases lay in between. Germline V gives CDR1 MNHNS, CDR2 SASEGT.

The count of this clone is one. The chain's CDR3 is CASSGSSGSNNEQFF. The CDR3 nucleotides read TGCGCCAGCAGCGGGTCTAGCGGCTCTAACAATGAGCAGTTCTTC. The rearrangement joins TRBV5-1 to TRBJ2-1; TRBD2 matches 7 bases. V was pared by 4 bases and J by 5 bases, with 9 bases of the junction left unmatched. The V gene's germline CDR1 is SGHRS and CDR2 YFSETQ. The CDR3 has 15 residues.

J is TRBJ1-5 and V is TRBV30; no reliable D call. Germline V gene data show CDR1 as GTSNPN and CDR2 as SVGIG (reference sequence). CDR3 size: 12 residues. Trimming took 3 bases from V and 0 from J, leaving 3 bases between them. The CDR3, as DNA: TGTGCCTGGAGCGGTAGCAATCAGCCCCAGCATTTT. It codes for CAWSGSNQPQHF.

The V and J genes are TRBV6-2 or TRBV6-3 and TRBJ1-1, with TRBD1 as a possible D gene (6 bases). Germline loops: CDR1 MNHEY, CDR2 SVGEGT. V shed 0 bases and J shed 0 bases, with 11 bases lying between them. CDR3 length: 16 amino acids. The DNA of the CDR3 is TGTGCCAGCAGTTACTCGAGGACAGACATGAACACTGAAGCTTTCTTT. The encoded protein is CASSYSRTDMNTEAFF.